This TCR beta chain was recorded in a study of regulatory T cells in long-lasting Graves disease. Time point indicated: newly diagnosed GD, antithyroid drugs for less than 3 months. After RNA was extracted from PBMCs, the TCR library was made from it. Roughly 8.2-milliliter peripheral blood samples went into EDTA tubes. Germline CDR1 reads MNHGY; CDR2 reads SVAAGI. The CDR3 length is 14 residues. The germline V and J ends were trimmed by 4 bases and 6 bases, with 14 bases remaining between them. Notes on this clonotype: What it binds is unknown.

iRepertoire HTBI primers and Arm-PCR of CDR3 regions built TCR beta libraries. The authors' processing: Across all samples, more than 60 TRBV segments and 15 or so TRBJ segments were identified. Each CDR3 protein gets one entry after TCRdb re-called the multiplex PCR reads with MiXCR. The V and J calls follow TCRdb's processing rather than the paper's. The sample lists about 500,000 distinct CDR3 sequences, around 13% seen once, with roughly 8.9% in the top ten. The study's findings and limits: Newly diagnosed Graves' patients had higher TCR diversity than persistent ones.

The same sample was also studied in work on T cells in Graves' hyperthyroidism and ophthalmopathy. That study adds: HTBI primers drove first-round RT-PCR of the TCR CDR3.

The rearrangement uses TRBV6-9 and TRBJ2-3, with D maybe TRBD2 (5 bases). This receptor was identified in a woman aged 30 to 39 with Graves disease. Sequenced here: peripheral blood mononuclear cells (PBMCs), sampled at new diagnosis, from a patient treated with antithyroid drugs. CDR3 DNA sequence: TGTGCCAGCAGTTCGGAACTAGGTTCGGATACGCAGTATTTT. Its translation is CASSSELGSDTQYF.